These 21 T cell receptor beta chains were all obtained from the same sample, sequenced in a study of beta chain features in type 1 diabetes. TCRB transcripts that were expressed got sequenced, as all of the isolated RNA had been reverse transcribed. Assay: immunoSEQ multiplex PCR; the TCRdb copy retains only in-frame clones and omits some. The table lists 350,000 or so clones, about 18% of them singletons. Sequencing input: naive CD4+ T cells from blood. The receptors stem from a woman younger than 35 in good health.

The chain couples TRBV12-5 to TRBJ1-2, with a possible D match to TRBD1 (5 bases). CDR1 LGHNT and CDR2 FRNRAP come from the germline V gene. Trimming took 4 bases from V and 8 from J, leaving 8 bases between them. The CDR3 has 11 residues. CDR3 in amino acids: CASGSPGGYTF. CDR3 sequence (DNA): TGTGCTAGTGGTTCCCCAGGGGGCTACACCTTC.

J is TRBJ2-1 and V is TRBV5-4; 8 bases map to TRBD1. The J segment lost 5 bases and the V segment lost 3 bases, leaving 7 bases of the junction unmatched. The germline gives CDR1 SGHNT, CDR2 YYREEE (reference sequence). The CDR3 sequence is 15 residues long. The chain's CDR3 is CASSSQGATHNEQFF. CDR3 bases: TGTGCCAGCAGCTCCCAGGGGGCAACCCACAATGAGCAGTTCTTC.

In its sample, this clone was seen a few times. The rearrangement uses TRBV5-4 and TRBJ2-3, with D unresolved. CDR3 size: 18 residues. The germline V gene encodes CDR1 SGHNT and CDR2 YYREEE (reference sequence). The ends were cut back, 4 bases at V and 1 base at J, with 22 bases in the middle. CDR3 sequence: CASSLYSMSGLGTDTQYF. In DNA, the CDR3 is TGTGCCAGCAGCCTGTATTCAATGAGTGGGCTTGGCACAGATACGCAGTATTTT.

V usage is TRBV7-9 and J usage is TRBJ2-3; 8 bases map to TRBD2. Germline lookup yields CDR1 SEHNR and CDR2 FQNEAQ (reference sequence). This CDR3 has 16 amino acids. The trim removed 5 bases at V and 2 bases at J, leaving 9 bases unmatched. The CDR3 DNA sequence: TGTGCCAGCAGCCCCAGGGGCGGGAGGACCACAGATACGCAGTATTTT. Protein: CASSPRGGRTTDTQYF.

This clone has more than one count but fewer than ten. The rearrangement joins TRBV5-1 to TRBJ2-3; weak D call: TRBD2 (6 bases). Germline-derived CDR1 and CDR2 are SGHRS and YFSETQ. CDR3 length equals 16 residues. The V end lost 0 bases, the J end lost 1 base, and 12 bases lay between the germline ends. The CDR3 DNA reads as TGCGCCAGCAGCTTGGCCAGCGGCGGGGGCACAGATACGCAGTATTTT. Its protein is CASSLASGGGTDTQYF.

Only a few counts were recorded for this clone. The CDR3 protein is CASSRNTEREQYF. The CDR3 DNA reads as TGTGCCAGCAGCCGAAACACCGAGCGGGAGCAGTACTTC. The chain employs TRBV5-4 and TRBJ2-7; tentative D call: TRBD2 (5 bases). With 4 bases removed from V and 7 bases from J, the gap between germline ends came to 15 bases. Germline V gene data show CDR1 as SGHNT and CDR2 as YYREEE (reference sequence). The CDR3 has 13 residues.

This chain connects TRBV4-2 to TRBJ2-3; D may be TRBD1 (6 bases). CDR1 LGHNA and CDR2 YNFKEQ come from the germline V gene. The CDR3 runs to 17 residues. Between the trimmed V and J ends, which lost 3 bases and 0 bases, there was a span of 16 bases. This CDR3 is CASSQPLQGTSTDTQYF. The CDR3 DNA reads TGTGCCAGCAGCCAGCCCCTACAGGGAACTAGCACAGATACGCAGTATTTT.

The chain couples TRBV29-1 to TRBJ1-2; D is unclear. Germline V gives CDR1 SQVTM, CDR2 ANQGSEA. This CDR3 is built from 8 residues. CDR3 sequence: CHAEGYTF. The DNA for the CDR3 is TGCCACGCGGAGGGCTACACCTTC. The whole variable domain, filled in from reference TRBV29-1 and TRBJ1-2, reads SAVISQKPSRDICQRGTSLTIQCQVDSQVTMMFWYRQQPGQSLTLIATANQGSEATYESGFVIDKFPISRPNLTFSTLTVSNMSPEDSSIYLCHAEGYTFGSGTRLTVV.

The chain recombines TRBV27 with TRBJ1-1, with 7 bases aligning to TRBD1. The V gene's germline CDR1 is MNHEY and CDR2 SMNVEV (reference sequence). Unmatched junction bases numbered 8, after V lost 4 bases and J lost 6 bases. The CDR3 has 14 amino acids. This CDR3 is CASSSQGPSAEAFF. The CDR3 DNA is TGTGCCAGCAGTTCACAGGGGCCAAGCGCTGAAGCTTTCTTT.

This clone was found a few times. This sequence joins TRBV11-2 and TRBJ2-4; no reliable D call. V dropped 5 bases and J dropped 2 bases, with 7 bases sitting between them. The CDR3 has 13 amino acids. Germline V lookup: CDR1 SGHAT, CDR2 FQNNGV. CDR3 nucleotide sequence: TGTGCCAGCAGCCGCACAACCAAAAACATTCAGTACTTC. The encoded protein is CASSRTTKNIQYF.

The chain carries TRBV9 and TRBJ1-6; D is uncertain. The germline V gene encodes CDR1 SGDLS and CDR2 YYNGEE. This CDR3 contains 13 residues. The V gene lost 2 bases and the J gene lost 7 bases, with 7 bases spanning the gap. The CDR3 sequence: CASSVELNSPLHF. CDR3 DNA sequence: TGTGCCAGCAGCGTTGAACTGAATTCACCCCTCCACTTT.

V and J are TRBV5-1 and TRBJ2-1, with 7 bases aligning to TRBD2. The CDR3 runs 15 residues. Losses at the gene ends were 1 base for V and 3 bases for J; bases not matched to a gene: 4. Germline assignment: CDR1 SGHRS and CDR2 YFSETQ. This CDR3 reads CASSLTSENYNEQFF. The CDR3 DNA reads TGCGCCAGCAGCTTGACTAGCGAAAACTACAATGAGCAGTTCTTC.

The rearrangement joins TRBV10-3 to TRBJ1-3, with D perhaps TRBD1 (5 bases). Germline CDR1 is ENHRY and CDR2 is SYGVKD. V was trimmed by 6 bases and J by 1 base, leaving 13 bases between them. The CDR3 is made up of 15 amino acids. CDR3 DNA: TGTGCCATCAGGAGTTATGGGGCTTCTGGAAACACCATATATTTT. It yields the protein CAIRSYGASGNTIYF.

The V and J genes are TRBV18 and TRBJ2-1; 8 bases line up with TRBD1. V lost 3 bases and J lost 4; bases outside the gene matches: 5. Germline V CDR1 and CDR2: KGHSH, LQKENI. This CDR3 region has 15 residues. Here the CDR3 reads CASSPGQALYNEQFF. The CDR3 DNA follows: TGTGCCAGCTCACCGGGACAGGCCCTATACAATGAGCAGTTCTTC. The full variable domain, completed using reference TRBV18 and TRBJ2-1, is NAGVMQNPRHLVRRRGQEARLRCSPMKGHSHVYWYRQLPEEGLKFMVYLQKENIIDESGMPKERFSAEFPKEGPSILRIQQVVRGDSAAYFCASSPGQALYNEQFFGPGTRLTVL.

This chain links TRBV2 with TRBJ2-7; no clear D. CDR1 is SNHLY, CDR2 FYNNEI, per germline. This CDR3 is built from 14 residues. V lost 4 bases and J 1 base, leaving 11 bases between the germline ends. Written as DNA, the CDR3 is TGTGCCAGCAGTGGCCCCATTAGTTCCTACGAGCAGTACTTC. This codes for CASSGPISSYEQYF.

The CDR3 bases are TGCAGCGTTGAAGTGTACATGAACACTGAAGCTTTCTTT. Its protein is CSVEVYMNTEAFF. The chain links TRBV29-1 to TRBJ1-1; no reliable D call. Germline loops: CDR1 SQVTM, CDR2 ANQGSEA. V lost 1 base, J lost 0 bases, and 6 bases lay in between. This CDR3 region has 13 residues.

CDR3 nucleotide sequence: TGCAGCGTTGAAGATAACAGGGGGCGCGGCGAGCAGTACTTC. Residues: CSVEDNRGRGEQYF. J is TRBJ2-7 and V is TRBV29-1, with 9 bases that match TRBD1. The junction had 6 bases not matched to a gene; V was cut back by 0 bases and J by 6 bases. This CDR3 comprises 14 residues. The germline V gene encodes CDR1 SQVTM and CDR2 ANQGSEA.

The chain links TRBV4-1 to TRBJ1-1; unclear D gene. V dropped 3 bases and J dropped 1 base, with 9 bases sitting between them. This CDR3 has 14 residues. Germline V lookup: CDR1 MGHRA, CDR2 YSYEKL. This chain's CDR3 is CASSHPVANTEAFF. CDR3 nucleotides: TGCGCCAGCAGCCACCCGGTCGCGAACACTGAAGCTTTCTTT.

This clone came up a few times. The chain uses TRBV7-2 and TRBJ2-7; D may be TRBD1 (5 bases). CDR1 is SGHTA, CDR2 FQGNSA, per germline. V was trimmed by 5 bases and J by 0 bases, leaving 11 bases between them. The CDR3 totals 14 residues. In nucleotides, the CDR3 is TGTGCCAGCAGCCTCAGACAGAACTCCTACGAGCAGTACTTC. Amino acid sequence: CASSLRQNSYEQYF. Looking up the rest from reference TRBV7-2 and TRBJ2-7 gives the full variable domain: GAGVSQSPSNKVTEKGKDVELRCDPISGHTALYWYRQSLGQGLEFLIYFQGNSAPDKSGLPSDRFSAERTGGSVSTLTIQRTQQEDSAVYLCASSLRQNSYEQYFGPGTRLTVT.

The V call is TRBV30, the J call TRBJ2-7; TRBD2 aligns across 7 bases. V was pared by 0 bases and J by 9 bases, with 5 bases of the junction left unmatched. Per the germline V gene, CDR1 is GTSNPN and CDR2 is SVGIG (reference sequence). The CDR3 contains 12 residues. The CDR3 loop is CAWSVPGGSQYF. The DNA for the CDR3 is TGTGCCTGGAGTGTACCGGGGGGATCGCAGTACTTC. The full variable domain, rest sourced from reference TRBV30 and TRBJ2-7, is SQTIHQWPATLVQPVGSPLSLECTVEGTSNPNLYWYRQAAGRGLQLLFYSVGIGQISSEVPQNLSASRPQDRQFILSSKKLLLSDSGFYLCAWSVPGGSQYFGPGTRLTVT.

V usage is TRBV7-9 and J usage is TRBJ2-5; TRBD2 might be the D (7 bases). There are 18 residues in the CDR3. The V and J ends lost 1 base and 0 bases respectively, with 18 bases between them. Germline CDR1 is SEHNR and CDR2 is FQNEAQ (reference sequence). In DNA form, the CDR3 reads TGTGCCAGCAGCTTAGTTTATTTCCGGGGGGCAGACCAAGAGACCCAGTACTTC. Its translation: CASSLVYFRGADQETQYF.